These T cell receptor beta chains were read from a single sample in a study of shared clonotypes between healthy human individuals. Data came from immunoSEQ multiplex PCR; TCRdb stores just in-frame clones and leaves some out. The repertoire has under 2,000,000 clones, about 95% of them found once; the top ten carry 1% to 1.5%. The sample consisted of naive CD8+ T cells sorted from blood. These receptors all stem from a man younger than 35 in good health. Both conserved end residues are part of each CDR3. Each record gives: J gene, V gene, clone size, D gene, CDR3 protein, CDR3 DNA. A D gene is named only where the DNA matches it firmly. The size entry is marked missing in some rows and otherwise reads once, few, many or a size class.

J gene: TRBJ2-7; V gene: TRBV5-4; clone size: .; D gene: TRBD1; CDR3 protein: CASNRDSSYEQYF; CDR3 DNA: TGTGCCAGCAACAGGGACAGCTCCTACGAGCAGTACTTC
J gene: TRBJ1-5; V gene: TRBV19; clone size: few; D gene: .; CDR3 protein: CASSMSEYSNQPQHF; CDR3 DNA: TGTGCCAGTAGTATGTCCGAATATAGCAATCAGCCCCAGCATTTT
J gene: TRBJ2-7; V gene: TRBV29-1; clone size: .; D gene: TRBD1; CDR3 protein: CSVQTGAYEQYF; CDR3 DNA: TGCAGCGTGCAAACAGGGGCCTACGAGCAGTACTTC
J gene: TRBJ2-6; V gene: TRBV27; clone size: .; D gene: .; CDR3 protein: CASSLGGPGANVLTF; CDR3 DNA: TGTGCCAGCAGTTTGGGGGGACCTGGGGCCAACGTCCTGACTTTC
J gene: TRBJ2-1; V gene: TRBV6-1; clone size: .; D gene: TRBD2; CDR3 protein: CASRPERGAYNEQFF; CDR3 DNA: TGTGCCAGCAGACCCGAGCGGGGGGCCTACAATGAGCAGTTCTTC
J gene: TRBJ2-7; V gene: TRBV30; clone size: once; D gene: .; CDR3 protein: CAWGLYEQYF; CDR3 DNA: TGTGCCTGGGGGCTCTACGAGCAGTACTTC
J gene: TRBJ1-4; V gene: TRBV9; clone size: .; D gene: .; CDR3 protein: CASSARPQGRGEKLFF; CDR3 DNA: TGTGCCAGCAGCGCCCGACCTCAAGGGAGAGGGGAAAAACTGTTTTTT
J gene: TRBJ2-1; V gene: TRBV7-9; clone size: .; D gene: TRBD2; CDR3 protein: CASSISAGVSYNEQFF; CDR3 DNA: TGTGCCAGCAGCATATCAGCGGGGGTATCCTACAATGAGCAGTTCTTC
J gene: TRBJ1-2; V gene: TRBV5-6; clone size: .; D gene: .; CDR3 protein: CASSPESDLYGYTF; CDR3 DNA: TGTGCCAGCAGCCCGGAATCCGACCTCTATGGCTACACCTTC
J gene: TRBJ2-7; V gene: TRBV19; clone size: .; D gene: TRBD1; CDR3 protein: CASSPTTGAYEQYF; CDR3 DNA: TGTGCCAGTAGTCCAACGACAGGGGCATACGAGCAGTACTTC
J gene: TRBJ2-7; V gene: TRBV4-1; clone size: .; D gene: TRBD2; CDR3 protein: CASSRVRGESYEQYF; CDR3 DNA: TGCGCCAGCAGCCGGGTCCGGGGGGAGTCCTACGAGCAGTACTTC
J gene: TRBJ2-3; V gene: TRBV29-1; clone size: .; D gene: .; CDR3 protein: CSVGGDTQYF; CDR3 DNA: TGCAGCGTTGGAGGAGATACGCAGTATTTT
J gene: TRBJ2-2; V gene: TRBV4-3; clone size: .; D gene: .; CDR3 protein: CASSRTGAYTGELFF; CDR3 DNA: TGCGCCAGCAGCCGTACGGGGGCGTACACCGGGGAGCTGTTTTTT
J gene: TRBJ1-3; V gene: TRBV7-6; clone size: .; D gene: .; CDR3 protein: CASSLMVAAGNTIYF; CDR3 DNA: TGTGCCAGCAGCTTAATGGTGGCGGCTGGAAACACCATATATTTT
J gene: TRBJ2-7; V gene: TRBV5-5; clone size: .; D gene: .; CDR3 protein: CASSSGTDSSRPSYEQYF; CDR3 DNA: TGTGCCAGCAGCTCCGGGACGGACAGCTCTCGCCCCTCTTACGAGCAGTACTTC
J gene: TRBJ1-2; V gene: TRBV2; clone size: .; D gene: TRBD1; CDR3 protein: CASSEWGQVYGYTF; CDR3 DNA: TGTGCCAGCAGTGAATGGGGACAGGTCTATGGCTACACCTTC
J gene: TRBJ2-2; V gene: TRBV6-1; clone size: .; D gene: TRBD1; CDR3 protein: CASSERRTGLSGELFF; CDR3 DNA: TGTGCCAGCAGTGAACGGAGGACAGGGCTTTCCGGGGAGCTGTTTTTT
J gene: TRBJ2-1; V gene: TRBV7-9; clone size: .; D gene: TRBD2; CDR3 protein: CASSPGLAGGLNYNEQFF; CDR3 DNA: TGTGCCAGCAGCCCGGGACTAGCGGGAGGCCTAAATTACAATGAGCAGTTCTTC
J gene: TRBJ1-2; V gene: TRBV13; clone size: .; D gene: .; CDR3 protein: CASSRSELDIPGGYTF; CDR3 DNA: TGTGCCAGCAGCCGCTCAGAGCTGGACATACCTGGAGGCTACACCTTC
J gene: TRBJ1-1; V gene: TRBV6-1; clone size: .; D gene: .; CDR3 protein: CASSELRRDAEAFF; CDR3 DNA: TGTGCCAGCAGTGAACTTCGCAGGGACGCTGAAGCTTTCTTT
J gene: TRBJ2-7; V gene: TRBV12-5; clone size: .; D gene: .; CDR3 protein: CASAKESEQYF; CDR3 DNA: TGTGCTAGTGCGAAGGAGAGCGAGCAGTACTTC
J gene: TRBJ2-7; V gene: TRBV5-4; clone size: .; D gene: TRBD1; CDR3 protein: CAPHRGRGQASYEQYF; CDR3 DNA: TGTGCCCCCCACCGGGGGCGGGGACAGGCATCCTACGAGCAGTACTTC
J gene: TRBJ1-1; V gene: TRBV7-6; clone size: .; D gene: .; CDR3 protein: CASRTGNTEAFF; CDR3 DNA: TGTGCCAGCAGGACCGGGAACACTGAAGCTTTCTTT
J gene: TRBJ2-1; V gene: TRBV6-7; clone size: .; D gene: .; CDR3 protein: CASSEGGRTVFF; CDR3 DNA: TGTGCCAGCAGTGAGGGGGGACGGACGGTGTTCTTC
J gene: TRBJ1-2; V gene: TRBV7-9; clone size: .; D gene: .; CDR3 protein: CASSTNTDIRGDGYTF; CDR3 DNA: TGTGCCAGCAGCACGAATACAGACATTCGAGGAGATGGCTACACCTTC
J gene: TRBJ2-1; V gene: TRBV2; clone size: .; D gene: .; CDR3 protein: CASSSSSYSDEQFF; CDR3 DNA: TGTGCCAGCAGTTCTAGCTCGTACAGCGATGAGCAGTTCTTC
J gene: TRBJ1-3; V gene: TRBV4-1; clone size: .; D gene: TRBD1; CDR3 protein: CASSPGRDSSGNTIYF; CDR3 DNA: TGCGCCAGCAGCCCGGGGAGGGACAGCTCTGGAAACACCATATATTTT
J gene: TRBJ2-2; V gene: TRBV13; clone size: .; D gene: .; CDR3 protein: CASTETGLTGELFF; CDR3 DNA: TGTGCCAGCACCGAAACGGGGCTAACCGGGGAGCTGTTTTTT
J gene: TRBJ2-1; V gene: TRBV14; clone size: .; D gene: TRBD2; CDR3 protein: CASSLHSGGAYNEQFF; CDR3 DNA: TGTGCCAGCAGCCTTCATAGCGGGGGGGCCTACAATGAGCAGTTCTTC
J gene: TRBJ1-1; V gene: TRBV6-5; clone size: .; D gene: .; CDR3 protein: CASSYSGGDTEAFF; CDR3 DNA: TGTGCCAGCAGTTACTCCGGGGGGGACACTGAAGCTTTCTTT
J gene: TRBJ2-7; V gene: TRBV28; clone size: once; D gene: TRBD1; CDR3 protein: CASSLLPGQGAYEQYF; CDR3 DNA: TGTGCCAGCAGTTTGTTACCGGGACAGGGGGCATACGAGCAGTACTTC
J gene: TRBJ2-1; V gene: TRBV27; clone size: .; D gene: .; CDR3 protein: CASSSTGALNEQFF; CDR3 DNA: TGTGCCAGCAGTTCCACCGGGGCCCTAAATGAGCAGTTCTTC
J gene: TRBJ2-1; V gene: TRBV2; clone size: .; D gene: TRBD2; CDR3 protein: CASMGLAGLDEQFF; CDR3 DNA: TGTGCCAGCATGGGACTAGCGGGATTGGATGAGCAGTTCTTC
J gene: TRBJ2-7; V gene: TRBV27; clone size: .; D gene: .; CDR3 protein: CASSFGPKAYEQYF; CDR3 DNA: TGTGCCAGCAGTTTCGGACCCAAAGCCTACGAGCAGTACTTC
J gene: TRBJ1-1; V gene: TRBV7-9; clone size: .; D gene: TRBD1; CDR3 protein: CASSFDPGQSLEAFF; CDR3 DNA: TGTGCCAGCAGCTTTGATCCGGGACAGAGTCTTGAAGCTTTCTTT
J gene: TRBJ1-1; V gene: TRBV19; clone size: .; D gene: TRBD1; CDR3 protein: CASSYRDRNTEAFF; CDR3 DNA: TGTGCCAGTAGCTACAGGGACAGGAACACTGAAGCTTTCTTT
J gene: TRBJ2-7; V gene: TRBV30; clone size: .; D gene: TRBD1; CDR3 protein: CAWSKTGAGLYEQYF; CDR3 DNA: TGTGCCTGGAGTAAGACAGGGGCCGGACTCTACGAGCAGTACTTC
J gene: TRBJ1-2; V gene: TRBV6-5; clone size: .; D gene: .; CDR3 protein: CASSYGGLAGDGYTF; CDR3 DNA: TGTGCCAGCAGTTACGGGGGGCTGGCGGGCGATGGCTACACCTTC
J gene: TRBJ2-7; V gene: TRBV7-8; clone size: .; D gene: TRBD1; CDR3 protein: CASSLAGTGGPEQYF; CDR3 DNA: TGTGCCAGCAGCTTAGCCGGGACAGGGGGGCCCGAGCAGTACTTC
J gene: TRBJ2-3; V gene: TRBV9; clone size: .; D gene: .; CDR3 protein: CASSASSTDTQYF; CDR3 DNA: TGTGCCAGCAGCGCCTCTAGCACAGATACGCAGTATTTT
J gene: TRBJ2-7; V gene: TRBV6-6; clone size: .; D gene: .; CDR3 protein: CASSQDKQAGMDEQYF; CDR3 DNA: TGTGCCAGCAGTCAGGATAAACAGGCAGGCATGGACGAGCAGTACTTC
J gene: TRBJ2-1; V gene: TRBV27; clone size: .; D gene: .; CDR3 protein: CASSLLPLHEQFF; CDR3 DNA: TGTGCCAGCAGTTTACTACCCCTCCATGAGCAGTTCTTC
J gene: TRBJ1-2; V gene: TRBV11-1; clone size: few; D gene: TRBD1; CDR3 protein: CASSPTGEILGYTF; CDR3 DNA: TGTGCCAGCAGCCCGACAGGGGAGATTCTTGGCTACACCTTC
J gene: TRBJ1-1; V gene: TRBV4-3; clone size: .; D gene: .; CDR3 protein: CASSQEREGMNTEAFF; CDR3 DNA: TGCGCCAGCAGCCAAGAACGGGAGGGGATGAACACTGAAGCTTTCTTT
J gene: TRBJ2-7; V gene: TRBV7-6; clone size: .; D gene: .; CDR3 protein: CASSKGGNLYEQYF; CDR3 DNA: TGTGCCAGCAGCAAGGGCGGCAACCTGTACGAGCAGTACTTC
J gene: TRBJ2-2; V gene: TRBV30; clone size: once; D gene: .; CDR3 protein: CAWSPRGEGANTGELFF; CDR3 DNA: TGTGCCTGGAGTCCGAGGGGAGAGGGGGCGAACACCGGGGAGCTGTTTTTT
J gene: TRBJ2-7; V gene: TRBV27; clone size: .; D gene: .; CDR3 protein: CASSFAVRGVGEQYF; CDR3 DNA: TGTGCCAGCAGTTTCGCGGTGAGGGGAGTGGGGGAGCAGTACTTC
J gene: TRBJ1-3; V gene: TRBV10-3; clone size: .; D gene: TRBD1; CDR3 protein: CAIRESDRTGNTIYF; CDR3 DNA: TGTGCCATCAGGGAATCGGACAGGACTGGAAACACCATATATTTT